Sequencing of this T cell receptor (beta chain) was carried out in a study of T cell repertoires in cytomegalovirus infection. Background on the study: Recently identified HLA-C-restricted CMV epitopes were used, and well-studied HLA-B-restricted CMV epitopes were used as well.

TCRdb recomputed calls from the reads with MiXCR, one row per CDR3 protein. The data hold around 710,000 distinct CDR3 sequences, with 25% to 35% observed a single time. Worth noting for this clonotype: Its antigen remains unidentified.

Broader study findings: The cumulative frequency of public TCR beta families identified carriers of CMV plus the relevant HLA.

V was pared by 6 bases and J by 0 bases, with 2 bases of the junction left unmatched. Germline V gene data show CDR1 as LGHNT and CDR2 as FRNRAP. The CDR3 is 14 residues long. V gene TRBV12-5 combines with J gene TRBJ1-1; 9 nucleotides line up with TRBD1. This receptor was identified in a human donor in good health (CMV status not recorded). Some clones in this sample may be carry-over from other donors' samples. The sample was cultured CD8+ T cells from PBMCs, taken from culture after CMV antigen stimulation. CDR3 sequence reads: CASGRTGVNTEAFF. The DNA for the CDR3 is TGTGCTAGTGGCCGGACAGGGGTGAACACTGAAGCTTTCTTT.